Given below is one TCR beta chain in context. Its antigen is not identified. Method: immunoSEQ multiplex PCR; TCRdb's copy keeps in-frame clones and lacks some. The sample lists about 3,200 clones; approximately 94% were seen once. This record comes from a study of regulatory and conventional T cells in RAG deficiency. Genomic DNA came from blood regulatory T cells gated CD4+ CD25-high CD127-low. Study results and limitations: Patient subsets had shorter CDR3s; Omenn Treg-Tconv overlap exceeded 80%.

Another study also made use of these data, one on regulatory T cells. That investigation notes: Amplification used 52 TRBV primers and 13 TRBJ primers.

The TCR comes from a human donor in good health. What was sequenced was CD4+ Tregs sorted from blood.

CDR3 residues: CASSLTGGRDTQYF. The CDR3 bases are TGCGCCAGCAGCTTGACAGGGGGAAGGGATACGCAGTATTTT. The V call is TRBV5-1, the J call TRBJ2-3, with 8 bases lining up with TRBD1. Germline V gene sequence: CDR1 SGHRS, CDR2 YFSETQ. V gave up 1 base and J gave up 6 bases; unmatched junction bases: 4. The CDR3 sequence is 14 residues long.